This is a list of T cell receptor beta chains from one sample in a study of a mutant IDH1 vaccine in newly diagnosed glioma. Libraries were prepared by immunoSEQ multiplex PCR; TCRdb keeps only in-frame clonotypes and omits some of them. The table includes around 44,000 clones, roughly 80% detected once. The antigens these receptors bind are not known. The specimen was PBMCs, collected from a glioma patient whose treatment included an IDH1 peptide vaccine. Receptors originate from a man aged 35 to 55 with glioma. Each CDR3 is given with its conserved first and last residue. D genes are given only for firm matches. Some rows have no size entry. The others give once, few or many, or a class for an expanded clone.

V: TRBV6-5
J: TRBJ1-5
D: TRBD1
size: NA
CDR3: CASSRTGISNQPQHF

V: TRBV5-4
J: TRBJ2-1
D: NA
size: NA
CDR3: CASSLAGLLTYNEQFF

V: TRBV5-1
J: TRBJ1-1
D: NA
size: NA
CDR3: CASSLGGADPYTGTEAFF

V: TRBV5-1
J: TRBJ2-1
D: TRBD1
size: NA
CDR3: CASYGDSSSYNEQFF

V: TRBV14
J: TRBJ1-2
D: NA
size: NA
CDR3: CASSHRTEATYGYTF

V: TRBV7-8
J: TRBJ1-1
D: NA
size: NA
CDR3: CASSIHKGNTEAFF

V: TRBV20-1
J: TRBJ1-1
D: NA
size: NA
CDR3: CSALLGTEAFF

V: TRBV30
J: TRBJ2-6
D: NA
size: NA
CDR3: CAWSKRRASGANVLTF

V: TRBV6-5
J: TRBJ2-7
D: NA
size: NA
CDR3: CASIAPHGQSEQYF

V: TRBV27
J: TRBJ1-3
D: NA
size: NA
CDR3: CASRVLGGNTIYF

V: TRBV2
J: TRBJ1-1
D: NA
size: NA
CDR3: CASSVARNTEAFF

V: TRBV5-1
J: TRBJ1-1
D: NA
size: NA
CDR3: CASSLVGGQAEAFF

V: TRBV2
J: TRBJ2-3
D: NA
size: NA
CDR3: CASSPDPGLRTDTQYF

V: TRBV5-1
J: TRBJ2-7
D: TRBD1
size: few
CDR3: CASSRQGNDEQYF

V: TRBV5-1
J: TRBJ1-2
D: NA
size: NA
CDR3: CASSNGVSYGYTF

V: TRBV5-1
J: TRBJ1-3
D: NA
size: NA
CDR3: CASSLDRRGPVNTIYF

V: TRBV21-1
J: TRBJ1-5
D: NA
size: NA
CDR3: CASSKSSTGECSNQPQHF

V: TRBV6-5
J: TRBJ1-3
D: NA
size: once
CDR3: CASSYKYGDTIYF

V: TRBV11-3
J: TRBJ2-1
D: NA
size: NA
CDR3: CASSRTHESGNEQFF

V: TRBV19
J: TRBJ1-5
D: TRBD1
size: NA
CDR3: CASSIAAGGYQPQHF

V: TRBV7-2
J: TRBJ1-5
D: NA
size: few
CDR3: CASSFTGLNQPQHF